A single sample gave rise to the 7 T cell receptor beta chains below, sequenced in a study of CD8+CD57+ T cells in acquired aplastic anemia. TCR beta VDJ and CDR3 profiles were obtained from a genomic DNA template. Each CDR3 protein is one row after TCRdb ran MiXCR on the reads. The table lists 150,000 to 200,000 distinct CDR3 sequences, about 64% of them singletons. The material sequenced was sorted CD4+, CD8+, or CD8+CD57+ T cells (not recorded which) from PBMCs. These receptors came from a human donor with severe aplastic anemia or a healthy control (not recorded which).

This chain's CDR3 is CASSINWNNEQFF. CDR3 DNA sequence: TGTGCCAGCAGTATAAACTGGAACAATGAGCAGTTCTTC. V usage is TRBV7-9 and J usage is TRBJ2-7; the D is unclear. The end of the DNA fits TRBJ2-1 better, so the J call may be wrong. From germline, CDR1 is SEHNR and CDR2 FQNEAQ (reference sequence). This CDR3 region has 13 residues.

This chain connects TRBV16 to TRBJ1-5; 8 nucleotides align to TRBD1. Germline CDR1 reads KGHSY; CDR2 reads FQNENV. V lost 0 bases and J lost 5; bases outside the gene matches: 3. The CDR3 consists of 15 residues. CDR3 DNA sequence: TGTGCCAGCAGCCAATCTTCGGGACAGGATCAGCCCCAGCATTTT. Protein: CASSQSSGQDQPQHF.

This clonotype was observed a handful of times. V gene TRBV7-8 combines with J gene TRBJ2-3, with a possible D match to TRBD1 (5 bases). There are 12 residues in the CDR3. The V end lost 10 bases, the J end lost 2 bases, and 10 bases lay between the germline ends. Germline V gene sequence: CDR1 SGHVS, CDR2 FQNEAQ. CDR3 sequence: CATTANTDTQYF. DNA for the CDR3: TGTGCCACGACAGCAAACACAGATACGCAGTATTTT.

The chain uses TRBV12-3 or TRBV12-4 and TRBJ1-1, with 7 bases aligning to TRBD1. The CDR3 runs to 12 residues. V was pared by 11 bases and J by 6 bases, with 9 bases of the junction left unmatched. DNA for the CDR3: TGTGCCGGCGTGCCCCAGGGGGCTGAAGCTTTCTTT. Its protein is CAGVPQGAEAFF.

This clonotype was counted a single time. V gene TRBV7-9 combines with J gene TRBJ2-7; weak D call: TRBD1 (6 bases). The length of the CDR3 is 15 residues. CDR1 and CDR2 from the germline V gene are SEHNR and FQNEAQ (reference sequence). Trimming took off 4 bases at V and 3 bases at J, with 16 bases between the two ends. CDR3 loop: CASSYRRTESYEQYF. The CDR3, as DNA: TGTGCCAGCAGCTACCGTCGGACAGAGAGCTACGAGCAGTACTTC. Supplemented by reference TRBV7-9 and TRBJ2-7, the full variable domain reads DTGVSQNPRHKITKRGQNVTFRCDPISEHNRLYWYRQTLGQGPEFLTYFQNEAQLEKSRLLSDRFSAERPKGSFSTLEIQRTEQGDSAMYLCASSYRRTESYEQYFGPGTRLTVT.

This clonotype was counted between two and nine times. The chain employs TRBV10-3 and TRBJ2-7; D is unresolved. This CDR3 has 14 amino acids. Germline CDR1 reads ENHRY; CDR2 reads SYGVKD. V lost 4 bases and J lost 2, with 12 bases in between. CDR3 protein: CAISASDRTYEQYF. In nucleotides, the CDR3 is TGTGCCATCAGTGCTTCGGACCGGACCTACGAGCAGTACTTC.

CDR3 residues: CASSEWASEGADTQYF. CDR3 DNA sequence: TGTGCCAGCAGTGAATGGGCTAGCGAGGGGGCAGATACGCAGTATTTT. The rearrangement uses TRBV2 and TRBJ2-3; the D call may be TRBD1 or TRBD2 (6 bases each). There are 16 residues in the CDR3. V was clipped by 2 bases and J by 4 bases, with 16 bases between them. Germline values: CDR1 SNHLY, CDR2 FYNNEI. Supplemented by reference TRBV2 and TRBJ2-3, the full variable domain reads EPEVTQTPSHQVTQMGQEVILRCVPISNHLYFYWYRQILGQKVEFLVSFYNNEISEKSEIFDDQFSVERPDGSNFTLKIRSTKLEDSAMYFCASSEWASEGADTQYFGPGTRLTVL.